This T cell receptor beta chain comes out of a study of CD8+CD57+ T cells in acquired aplastic anemia. Genomic DNA, the template, was used for profiling of the TCR beta VDJ and CDR3. TCRdb recomputed calls from the reads with MiXCR, one row per CDR3 protein. The sample lists over 250,000 distinct CDR3 sequences; 45% to 65% were seen once. The length of the CDR3 is 12 residues. The ends lost 3 bases at V and 5 bases at J; junction bases unmatched: 4. CDR1 is DFQATT, CDR2 SNEGSKA, per germline (reference sequence). Whoever was chosen for sequencing had shown CD8+CD57+ cell expansion by flow cytometry. This clonotype was detected a few times.

The V and J genes are TRBV20-1 and TRBJ2-7; 7 positions agree with TRBD2. Input material: sorted CD4+, CD8+, or CD8+CD57+ T cells (not recorded which) from PBMCs. The sequence was collected from a human donor with aplastic anemia. CDR3 DNA sequence: TGCAGTGCTAGGCGGGGGATTGACGAGCAGTACTTC. It encodes CSARRGIDEQYF.